Listed below are T cell receptor beta chains from one sample, sequenced in a study of response to subunit inactivated influenza vaccine. In TCRdb, the RT-PCR reads were re-called with MiXCR into one record per CDR3 protein. Among hundreds of thousands of distinct CDR3 sequences listed, approximately 12% were seen once. The starting material was PBMCs from blood, obtained on the day of vaccination. The source is a man aged 50-59 years who received an inactivated influenza vaccine. Both conserved end residues are part of each CDR3. D genes are given only for firm matches. Rows may omit the clone size; those that give it use once, few, many or a size class.

TRBJ2-1 | 14 | . | TRBV30 | . | CAWSVGLTYNEQFF | TGTGCCTGGAGTGTAGGACTGACCTACAATGAGCAGTTCTTC
TRBJ1-5 | 16 | . | TRBV10-3 | . | CAISETSGTGNQPQHF | TGTGCCATCAGTGAAACGTCAGGGACTGGGAATCAGCCCCAGCATTTT
TRBJ1-1 | 16 | . | TRBV7-9 | . | CASSAPGGGTDTEAFF | TGTGCCAGCAGCGCCCCCGGCGGGGGGACGGACACTGAAGCTTTCTTT
TRBJ2-7 | 13 | few | TRBV10-2 | . | CASSKDISYEQYF | TGCGCCAGCAGTAAGGACATCTCCTACGAGCAGTACTTC
TRBJ2-5 | 14 | . | TRBV6-1 | . | CASSVSVGLETQYF | TGTGCCAGCAGCGTATCGGTAGGGCTAGAGACCCAGTACTTC
TRBJ1-5 | 14 | . | TRBV3-1 | TRBD1 | CASSQDRGYQPQHF | TGTGCCAGCAGCCAAGACAGGGGGTATCAGCCCCAGCATTTT
TRBJ2-7 | 13 | . | TRBV29-1 | . | CSVVGRLTYEQYF | TGCAGCGTTGTGGGCAGGCTCACCTACGAGCAGTACTTC
TRBJ2-3 | 19 | . | TRBV14 | . | CASSPSGGQIFSSTDTQYF | TGTGCCAGCAGCCCCTCCGGGGGACAGATTTTCTCTAGCACAGATACGCAGTATTTT
TRBJ2-2 | 13 | . | TRBV24-1 | . | CATSDLLSGELFF | TGTGCCACCAGTGATTTGCTCTCCGGGGAGCTGTTTTTT
TRBJ2-1 | 15 | . | TRBV28 | . | CASSTTVKVYNEQFF | TGTGCCAGCAGTACCACCGTGAAAGTTTATAATGAGCAGTTCTTC
TRBJ2-1 | 13 | many | TRBV14 | . | CASSQAWFNEQFF | TGTGCCAGCAGCCAGGCCTGGTTCAATGAGCAGTTCTTC
TRBJ2-3 | 15 | . | TRBV5-4 | TRBD1 | CASSGDRGAADTQYF | TGTGCCAGCAGCGGAGACAGGGGGGCCGCAGATACGCAGTATTTT
TRBJ1-3 | 15 | many | TRBV12-3/TRBV12-4 | . | CASSLAGFSGNTIYF | TGTGCCAGCAGTTTAGCAGGGTTCTCTGGAAACACCATATATTTT
TRBJ2-1 | 15 | . | TRBV12-3/TRBV12-4 | . | CASSKRRASYNEQFF | TGTGCCAGCAGCAAAAGGAGGGCCTCCTACAATGAGCAGTTCTTC
TRBJ2-3 | 15 | few | TRBV5-1 | . | CASSLEGSFTDTQYF | TGCGCCAGCAGCTTGGAGGGCAGCTTCACAGATACGCAGTATTTT
TRBJ2-7 | 13 | many | TRBV7-2 | . | CASSLIGAYEQYF | TGTGCCAGCAGCTTGATAGGGGCTTACGAGCAGTACTTC
TRBJ1-5 | 13 | few | TRBV12-3/TRBV12-4 | . | CASRALGNQPQHF | TGTGCCAGCAGGGCACTTGGCAATCAGCCCCAGCATTTT
TRBJ2-7 | 14 | . | TRBV29-1 | . | CSVGIETGNYEQYF | TGCAGCGTTGGTATTGAGACAGGAAACTACGAGCAGTACTTC
TRBJ2-5 | 15 | . | TRBV20-1 | . | CSATGVKADQETQYF | TGCAGTGCTACGGGGGTTAAGGCAGATCAAGAGACCCAGTACTTC
TRBJ2-2 | 16 | many | TRBV12-3/TRBV12-4 | TRBD1 | CASTTGQARGTGELFF | TGTGCCAGCACCACGGGACAGGCCAGGGGCACCGGGGAGCTGTTTTTT
TRBJ2-1 | 21 | . | TRBV4-1 | . | CASSRRSMEGGRLSSYNEQFF | TGCGCCAGCAGCCGCCGCTCCATGGAAGGGGGGCGATTAAGCTCCTACAATGAGCAGTTCTTC
TRBJ1-1 | 16 | . | TRBV6-1 | . | CASSFRGVGGRTEAFF | TGTGCCAGCAGCTTCCGAGGAGTCGGGGGGCGGACTGAAGCTTTCTTT
TRBJ2-1 | 17 | few | TRBV4-3 | TRBD2 | CASSPGLAGESYNEQFF | TGCGCCAGCAGCCCCGGACTAGCGGGCGAATCCTACAATGAGCAGTTCTTC
TRBJ2-1 | 14 | . | TRBV7-2 | TRBD2 | CASSLPGLAGKKFF | TGTGCCAGCAGCCTCCCGGGACTAGCGGGAAAGAAGTTCTTC